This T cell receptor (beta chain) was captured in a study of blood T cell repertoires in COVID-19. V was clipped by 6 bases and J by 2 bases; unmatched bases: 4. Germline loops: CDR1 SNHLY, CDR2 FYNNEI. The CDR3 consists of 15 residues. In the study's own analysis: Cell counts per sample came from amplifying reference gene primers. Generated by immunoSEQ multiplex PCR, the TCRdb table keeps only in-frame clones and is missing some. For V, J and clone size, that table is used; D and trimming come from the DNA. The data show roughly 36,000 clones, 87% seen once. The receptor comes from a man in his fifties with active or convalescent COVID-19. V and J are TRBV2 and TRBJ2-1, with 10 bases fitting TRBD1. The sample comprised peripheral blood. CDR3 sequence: CASRGGQGTYNEQFF. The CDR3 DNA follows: TGTGCCAGCAGGGGGGGACAGGGGACCTACAATGAGCAGTTCTTC. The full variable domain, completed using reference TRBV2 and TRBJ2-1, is EPEVTQTPSHQVTQMGQEVILRCVPISNHLYFYWYRQILGQKVEFLVSFYNNEISEKSEIFDDQFSVERPDGSNFTLKIRSTKLEDSAMYFCASRGGQGTYNEQFFGPGTRLTVL.